This is a list of T cell receptor beta chains from one sample in a study of human T cells and chemical hapten exposure. TCRdb independently ran MiXCR on the RACE reads; one entry per CDR3 protein. The sample yields 300,000 to 450,000 distinct CDR3 sequences, around 5.5% seen once. Sample: whole blood, taken in connection with sensitization to the hapten diphenylcyclopropenone (DPC). The source is a woman aged 18-35 years with alopecia areata. Some clones in this sample may be carry-over from other donors' samples. Each CDR3 is given with its conserved first and last residue. D genes are given only for firm matches. Clone size is stated in some rows and not others, as once, few, many or a class when expanded.

V gene	D gene	clone size	J gene	CDR3 DNA	CDR3 protein
TRBV5-6	NA	many	TRBJ2-7	TGTGCCAGCAGCTTGGGCGACCGCTCCTACGAGCAGTACTTC	CASSLGDRSYEQYF
TRBV7-2	NA	many	TRBJ2-6	TGTGCCTATACGCCGGGGCCTGGGGCCAACGTCCTGACTTTC	CAYTPGPGANVLTF
TRBV7-8	NA	NA	TRBJ2-3	TGTGCCAGCAGCCCTCGTCAGGGAGGATTGCAGGTCACAGATACGCAGTATTTT	CASSPRQGGLQVTDTQYF
TRBV13	TRBD1	many	TRBJ2-3	TGTGCCAGCAGCTTAAATCCGCACAGGGGGTGGGGAGATACGCAGTATTTT	CASSLNPHRGWGDTQYF
TRBV7-9	NA	many	TRBJ1-5	TGTGCCAGCAGCTTATCGGGGGGAGTCAGCAATCAGCCCCAGCATTTT	CASSLSGGVSNQPQHF
TRBV6-5	TRBD1	NA	TRBJ1-4	TGTGCCAGCAGTTACTCGACATATCATACAGGGGTAGCTAATGAAAAACTGTTTTTT	CASSYSTYHTGVANEKLFF
TRBV12-3/TRBV12-4	NA	many	TRBJ1-1	TGTGCCTCTCAAGGGGACACTGAAGCTTTCTTT	CASQGDTEAFF
TRBV12-3/TRBV12-4	NA	many	TRBJ2-2	TGTGCCAGCAGTTTTACAGGGAAGCCCACCGGGGAGCTGTTTTTT	CASSFTGKPTGELFF
TRBV29-1	NA	many	TRBJ2-3	TGCAGCGTTGTTGATTACTCCGGTGCTACGCAGTATTTT	CSVVDYSGATQYF
TRBV2	TRBD1	few	TRBJ2-5	TGTGCCAGGGGGGGACAGGGACAGGAGGAGACCCAGTACTTC	CARGGQGQEETQYF
TRBV7-9	NA	few	TRBJ2-4	TGTGCCAGCAGCTTAGCCCCCAAACTAGGTTCCCTAGCCAAAAACATTCAGTACTTC	CASSLAPKLGSLAKNIQYF
TRBV5-1	NA	many	TRBJ1-4	TGCGCCAGTCGGCAGGGGAGCTCTAATGAAAAACTGTTTTTT	CASRQGSSNEKLFF
TRBV27	TRBD1	NA	TRBJ1-4	TGTGCCAGCAGTCCACTTCCAATGGGGGGCAACAGGGGTGAAAAACTGTTTTTT	CASSPLPMGGNRGEKLFF
TRBV12-3/TRBV12-4	NA	NA	TRBJ2-5	TGTGCCAGCAGTGCCCGGGACTCCGAAGAGACCCAGTACTTC	CASSARDSEETQYF
TRBV20-1	NA	few	TRBJ2-7	TGCAGTGCTAGCCGGAAGACTAGTAGCGAGCAGTACTTC	CSASRKTSSEQYF
TRBV7-2	NA	few	TRBJ1-6	TGTGCCAGCAGCTCTGGGGGCGAAAATTCACCCCTCCACTTT	CASSSGGENSPLHF
TRBV4-3	NA	many	TRBJ1-1	TGCGCCAGCAGCCAAGGGTTGAGGGAGCAGGGAATTAACACTGAAGCTTTCTTT	CASSQGLREQGINTEAFF
TRBV5-1	TRBD1	few	TRBJ2-7	TGCGCCAGCAGCCCCGGGACAGCCTTGATAATCCCCTACGAGCAGTACTTC	CASSPGTALIIPYEQYF
TRBV4-3	NA	NA	TRBJ2-7	TGCGCCAGCAGCCAAGCAGTAGGGCAGGGACTTGGGCAGCAGTACTTC	CASSQAVGQGLGQQYF
TRBV12-3/TRBV12-4	NA	few	TRBJ1-2	TGTGCCAGCAGTTTGGCTGCGGCAGGTTCTAACTATGGCTACACCTTC	CASSLAAAGSNYGYTF
TRBV6-6	TRBD1	many	TRBJ1-6	TGTGCCAGCAGAGTACAGGGGACGCCCCTCCACTTT	CASRVQGTPLHF
TRBV5-1	NA	many	TRBJ2-1	TGCGCCAGCAGCTGGAAGGACGGGAGCTCCTACAATGAGCAGTTCTTC	CASSWKDGSSYNEQFF
TRBV7-2	TRBD1	NA	TRBJ1-6	TGTGCCAGCAGCTTCTTAGCGGGCAGGGGGTCTAATTCACCCCTCCACTTT	CASSFLAGRGSNSPLHF
TRBV18	NA	few	TRBJ2-7	TGTGCCAGCTCACCCCCCCGGACACAATACGAGCAGTACTTC	CASSPPRTQYEQYF
TRBV5-1	NA	NA	TRBJ2-5	TGCGCCAGCAGCTTCGCCGGGGGAGAGACCCAGTACTTC	CASSFAGGETQYF
TRBV20-1	NA	many	TRBJ1-3	TGCAGCTATATGACAGGAAACACCATATATTTT	CSYMTGNTIYF
TRBV27	NA	NA	TRBJ1-5	TGTGCCAGCGGAGTAGGGGTTGACAGGAGCAATCAGCCCCAGCATTTT	CASGVGVDRSNQPQHF
TRBV6-5	NA	many	TRBJ1-6	TGTGCCAGCAGTTACCCCGGTTCACCCCTCCACTTT	CASSYPGSPLHF
TRBV20-1	TRBD1	many	TRBJ2-4	TGCAGTGCTAGAACCCCCCCCCGCAGGGGGACCAAAAACATTCAGTACTTC	CSARTPPRRGTKNIQYF
TRBV15	NA	many	TRBJ2-7	TGTGCCACCAGCAGAGAAGTAGGAGGGTACGAGCAGTACTTC	CATSREVGGYEQYF
TRBV7-2	TRBD1	few	TRBJ1-2	TGTGCCAGCAGCTTAGCTGGCAGGGGGCGAATCTACAGCTATGGCTACACCTTC	CASSLAGRGRIYSYGYTF
TRBV27	NA	few	TRBJ1-5	TGTGCCAGCAGTTTTTCGACAGGTTCGTTGAGCAATCAGCCCCAGCATTTT	CASSFSTGSLSNQPQHF
TRBV5-1	NA	many	TRBJ1-5	TGCGCCAGCCCTCAAATCGGCAGGGAAATTCAGCCCCAGCATTTT	CASPQIGREIQPQHF
TRBV6-2/TRBV6-3	TRBD1	many	TRBJ1-2	TGTGCCAGCAGTCGGGACAGGGAGGATGGCTACACCTTC	CASSRDREDGYTF
TRBV6-5	TRBD2	NA	TRBJ2-3	TGTGCCAGCCTTAGCGGGGGACCCACAGATACGCAGTATTTT	CASLSGGPTDTQYF
TRBV28	NA	many	TRBJ2-1	TGTGCCAGCAGTTTAGCGCAGGGGCGGAAGTTCTTC	CASSLAQGRKFF
TRBV4-3	NA	NA	TRBJ1-4	TGCGCCAGCAGTCACACCAGCGGGGGGTCAACTAATGAAAAACTGTTTTTT	CASSHTSGGSTNEKLFF